This T cell receptor (beta chain) was captured in a study of CD8 T cells in ankylosing spondylitis. Study-level points and caveats: Characteristic, it appeared, of ankylosing spondylitis blood was a TCR beta motif of about eight highly homologous variants. Before this, some motif variants had been reported in reactive arthritis synovial fluid and blood.

TCRdb re-called the 5' RACE reads with MiXCR, one entry per CDR3 protein. The sample contains approximately 400,000 distinct CDR3 sequences, around 26% of which appear only once. About this clonotype: Antigen: not known.

The source material was blood, either unsorted or a sorted T cell fraction (not recorded which). The clonotype comes from a male donor with ankylosing spondylitis.

CDR3 DNA sequence: TGTGCCAGCAGCTGGGACAGGTTGACTGAAGCTTTCTTT. Its protein product is CASSWDRLTEAFF. The rearrangement uses TRBV27 and TRBJ1-1; 8 bases are shared with TRBD1. Trimming at V came to 6 bases and at J to 5 bases, leaving 5 bases not matched to a gene. From germline, CDR1 is MNHEY and CDR2 SMNVEV (reference sequence). The CDR3 has 13 amino acids.